This note documents a single T cell receptor (beta chain) sequence. Its antigen is still unknown. The entry originates in a study of T cells expressing NK-cell markers. Study-level results: Top CD8+ clonotypes included the dominant CD3+CD56+NKG2C+ clonotypes in roughly 6 donors.

TCRdb reanalyzed the 5' RACE reads, giving one entry per CDR3 protein sequence and no DNA. The sample includes about 460,000 distinct CDR3 sequences. This clonotype originated in a woman between 50 and 59 years old in good health. Material for sequencing was blood T cells: a sorted CD56 or NKG2C T cell subset, CD4+ or CD8+ T cells, or bulk PBMC T cells (not recorded which).

The chain's CDR3 is CASRQGLSQFF. The gene calls are TRBV6-1 and TRBJ2-1; TCRdb's D call, TRBD1, is unchecked because there is no DNA. CDR1 is MNHNS and CDR2 is SASEGT in the germline V gene. CDR3 length: 11 residues.